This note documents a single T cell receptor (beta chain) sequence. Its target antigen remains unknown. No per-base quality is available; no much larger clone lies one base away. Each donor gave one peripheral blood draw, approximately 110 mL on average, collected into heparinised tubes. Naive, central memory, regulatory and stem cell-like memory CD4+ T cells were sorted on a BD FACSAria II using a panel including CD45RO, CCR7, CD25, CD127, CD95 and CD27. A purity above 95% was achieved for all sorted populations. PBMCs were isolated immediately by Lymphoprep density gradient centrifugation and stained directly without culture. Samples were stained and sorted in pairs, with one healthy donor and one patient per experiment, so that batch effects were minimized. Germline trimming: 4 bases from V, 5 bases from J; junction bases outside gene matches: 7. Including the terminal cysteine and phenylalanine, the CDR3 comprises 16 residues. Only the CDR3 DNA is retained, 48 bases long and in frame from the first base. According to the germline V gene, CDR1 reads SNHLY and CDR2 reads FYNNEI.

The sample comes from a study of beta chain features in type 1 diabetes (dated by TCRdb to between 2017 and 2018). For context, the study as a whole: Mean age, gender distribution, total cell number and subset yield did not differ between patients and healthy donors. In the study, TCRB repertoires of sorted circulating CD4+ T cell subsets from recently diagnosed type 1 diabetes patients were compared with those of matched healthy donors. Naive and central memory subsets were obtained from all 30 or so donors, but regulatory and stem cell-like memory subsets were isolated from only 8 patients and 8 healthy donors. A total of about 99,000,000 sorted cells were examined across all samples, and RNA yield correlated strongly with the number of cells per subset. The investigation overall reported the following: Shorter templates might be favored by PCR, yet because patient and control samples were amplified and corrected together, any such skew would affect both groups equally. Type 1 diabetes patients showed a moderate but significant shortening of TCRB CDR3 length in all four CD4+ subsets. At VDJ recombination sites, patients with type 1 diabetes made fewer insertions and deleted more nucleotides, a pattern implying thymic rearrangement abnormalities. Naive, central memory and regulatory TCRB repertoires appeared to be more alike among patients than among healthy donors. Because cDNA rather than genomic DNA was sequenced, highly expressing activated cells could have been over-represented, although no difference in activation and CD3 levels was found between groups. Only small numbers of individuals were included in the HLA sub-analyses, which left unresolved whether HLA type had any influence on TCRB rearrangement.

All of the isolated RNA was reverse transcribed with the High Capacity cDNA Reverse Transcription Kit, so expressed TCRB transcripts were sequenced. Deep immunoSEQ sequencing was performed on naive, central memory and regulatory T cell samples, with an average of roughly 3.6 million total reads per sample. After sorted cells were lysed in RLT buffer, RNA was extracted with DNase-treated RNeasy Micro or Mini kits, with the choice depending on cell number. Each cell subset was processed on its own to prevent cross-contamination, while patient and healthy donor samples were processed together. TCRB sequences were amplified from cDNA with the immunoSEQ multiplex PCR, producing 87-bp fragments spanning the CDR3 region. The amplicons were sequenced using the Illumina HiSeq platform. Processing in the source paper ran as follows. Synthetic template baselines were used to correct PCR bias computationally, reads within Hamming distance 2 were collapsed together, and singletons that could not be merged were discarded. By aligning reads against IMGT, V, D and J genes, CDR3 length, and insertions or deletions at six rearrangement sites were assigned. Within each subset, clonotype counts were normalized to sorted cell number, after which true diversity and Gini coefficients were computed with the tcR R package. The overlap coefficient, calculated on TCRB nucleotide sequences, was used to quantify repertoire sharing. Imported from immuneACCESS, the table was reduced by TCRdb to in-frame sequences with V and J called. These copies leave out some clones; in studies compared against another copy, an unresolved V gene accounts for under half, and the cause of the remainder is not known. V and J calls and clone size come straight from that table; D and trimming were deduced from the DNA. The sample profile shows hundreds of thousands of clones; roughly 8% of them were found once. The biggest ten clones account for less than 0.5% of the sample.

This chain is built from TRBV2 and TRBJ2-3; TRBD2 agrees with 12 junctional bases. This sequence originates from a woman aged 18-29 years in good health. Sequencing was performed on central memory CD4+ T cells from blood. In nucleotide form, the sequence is TGTGCCAGCAGTGGTCGACTAGCGGGAGAACGAGATACGCAGTATTTT. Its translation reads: CASSGRLAGERDTQYF. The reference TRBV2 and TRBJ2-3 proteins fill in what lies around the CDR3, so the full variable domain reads EPEVTQTPSHQVTQMGQEVILRCVPISNHLYFYWYRQILGQKVEFLVSFYNNEISEKSEIFDDQFSVERPDGSNFTLKIRSTKLEDSAMYFCASSGRLAGERDTQYFGPGTRLTVL.